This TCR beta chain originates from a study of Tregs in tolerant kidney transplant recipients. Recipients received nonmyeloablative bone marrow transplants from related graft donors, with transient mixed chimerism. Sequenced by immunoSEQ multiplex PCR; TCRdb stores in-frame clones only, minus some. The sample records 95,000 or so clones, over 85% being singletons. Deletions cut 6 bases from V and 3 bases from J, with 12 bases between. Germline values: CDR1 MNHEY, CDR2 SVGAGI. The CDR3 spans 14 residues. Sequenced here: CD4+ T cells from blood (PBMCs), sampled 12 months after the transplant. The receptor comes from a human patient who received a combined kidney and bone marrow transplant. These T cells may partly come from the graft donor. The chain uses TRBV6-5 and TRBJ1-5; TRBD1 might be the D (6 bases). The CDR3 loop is CASSSTGNNQPQHF. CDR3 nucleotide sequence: TGTGCCAGCAGCTCAACAGGGAACAATCAGCCCCAGCATTTT.